The clone carrying this T cell receptor (beta chain) was seen a few times. Its specificity is not known. This specimen comes from a study of post-analysis software for immune sequencing data. About the research overall: The courses of disease that were included comprised relapsing-remitting, secondary progressive and progressive-relapsing multiple sclerosis. Study-wide findings and caveats: Controls' normalized Chao1 diversity significantly exceeded that of multiple sclerosis patients. There were five TRBV segments more frequent in patients than controls, and TRBV5-6, TRBV5-1 and TRBV20-1 were among them. When the samples were clustered directly with F measure, those that had been prepared in the same batch showed strong co-clustering.

Germline trimming cut 2 bases from V and 4 bases from J; bases unmatched to any gene: 8. From germline, CDR1 is SGHTA and CDR2 FQGTGA. The CDR3 totals 17 residues. Presence of unique molecular identifiers characterized the TCR beta cDNA libraries. Out of roughly 0.85 to 11 million T cells, some 500,000 cDNA molecules were generated. TCRdb re-called the PCR reads with MiXCR, one entry per CDR3 protein. This sample has about 430,000 distinct CDR3 sequences, with 39% found just once. The sequence derives from a girl aged 2 to 10 with multiple sclerosis. The chain carries TRBV7-3 and TRBJ2-1; 10 nucleotides line up with TRBD2. Sequencing used blood. CDR3 protein: CASSLGLAVTPYNEQFF. The CDR3 DNA reads as TGTGCCAGCAGCTTAGGACTAGCGGTGACTCCATACAATGAGCAGTTCTTC. The whole variable domain, remainder taken from reference TRBV7-3 and TRBJ2-1, is GAGVSQTPSNKVTEKGKYVELRCDPISGHTALYWYRQSLGQGPEFLIYFQGTGAADDSGLPNDRFFAVRPEGSVSTLKIQRTERGDSAVYLCASSLGLAVTPYNEQFFGPGTRLTVL.